The table lists the clone carrying this T cell receptor (beta chain) with many counts. The CDR3 consists of 14 residues. Deletions cut 4 bases from V and 1 base from J, with 11 bases between. Germline CDR1 SGHRS, CDR2 YFSETQ. TCRdb passed the 5' RACE reads through MiXCR, listing each CDR3 protein once. The data contain tens of thousands of distinct CDR3 sequences, more than 8.5% of them singletons. Time point defined: longitudinal time-point 1 (baseline). These data come from a study of neurological immune-mediated disorders. The sequencing sample was made of PBMCs. The rearrangement links TRBV5-1 to TRBJ1-1; a weak D match, TRBD1 (5 bases). The origin of this receptor is a man between 25 and 39 years old in good health. The CDR3 spells CASSPGGANTEAFF. The CDR3 DNA reads TGCGCCAGCAGCCCCGGTGGGGCGAACACTGAAGCTTTCTTT.